What follows are 14 T cell receptor beta chains derived from one specimen sequenced in a study of technical replicates of blood from a handful of donors. Repertoires were generated with immunoSEQ multiplex PCR, while TCRdb's copy carries only in-frame clones and drops some. The table has 95,000 to 100,000 clones, almost 96% seen once. Material for sequencing was T cells isolated from PBMCs. These receptors were obtained from a human donor in good health.

The chain links TRBV7-7 to TRBJ1-5, with D possibly TRBD1 on 6 matching bases. The CDR3 is made up of 18 amino acids. Germline V gene data show CDR1 as SSHAT and CDR2 as FNYEAQ (reference sequence). The V end lost 5 bases, the J end lost 5 bases, and 25 bases lay between the germline ends. The CDR3 sequence is CASSHGGLGGASDQPQHF. In DNA, the CDR3 is TGTGCCAGCAGCCATGGGGGCTTAGGGGGGGCGAGCGATCAGCCCCAGCATTTT.

V gene TRBV21-1 combines with J gene TRBJ2-3; TRBD2 reflects the table's D call only, with no check against the DNA. TRBV21-1 is annotated as a pseudogene. The CDR3 has 15 amino acids. CDR3 nucleotide sequence: TGTGCCAGCAGCAAAGTAGTTCCGAGCACAGATACGCAGTATTTT. Amino acid sequence: CASSKVVPSTDTQYF.

The chain combines TRBV4-1 with TRBJ1-2; D is unclear. The CDR3 runs 14 residues. Germline values: CDR1 MGHRA, CDR2 YSYEKL. The V and J ends lost 5 bases and 6 bases respectively, with 16 bases between them. The CDR3 bases are TGCGCCAGCAGCGCAATATCACGGGTGCATGGCTACACCTTC. Its protein is CASSAISRVHGYTF.

The DNA of the CDR3 is TGTGCCAGCAGTTTTAGCGGGGGCTACGAGCAGTACTTC. This sequence encodes CASSFSGGYEQYF. The rearrangement uses TRBV5-8 and TRBJ2-7; the match to TRBD2 covers 9 bases. J lost 3 bases, V lost 5 bases, and 3 bases had no gene match. Per germline, CDR1 SGHTS and CDR2 YDEGEE. This CDR3 spans 13 amino acids.

The chain employs TRBV6-5 and TRBJ2-3, with D maybe TRBD2 (5 bases). Trimming shortened V by 2 bases and J by 5 bases, and 11 bases separated the two germline ends. CDR1 and CDR2 (germline): MNHEY, SVGAGI. This CDR3 is built from 14 residues. The CDR3 DNA sequence: TGTGCCAGCAGTTACCAGCGGACTTTAGATACGCAGTATTTT. Amino acid sequence: CASSYQRTLDTQYF.

The chain recombines TRBV2 with TRBJ1-1; D is possibly TRBD1 (5 bases). The germline CDR1 and CDR2 sequences are SNHLY and FYNNEI. V was clipped by 3 bases and J by 4 bases, with 21 bases between them. The CDR3 extends over 17 amino acids. The CDR3 sequence: CASSDWFSQGGGTEAFF. The CDR3 coding sequence is TGTGCCAGCAGTGATTGGTTTAGTCAGGGCGGGGGCACTGAAGCTTTCTTT.

The rearrangement uses TRBV5-5 and TRBJ2-2; the D gene is possibly TRBD2 (5 bases). With 1 base removed from V and 2 bases from J, the gap between germline ends came to 12 bases. The length of the CDR3 is 16 residues. Germline V gene sequence: CDR1 SGHKS, CDR2 YYEKEE (reference sequence). The chain's CDR3 is CASSLSPGSNTGELFF. The CDR3 DNA follows: TGTGCCAGCAGCTTGTCACCGGGATCCAACACCGGGGAGCTGTTTTTT.

The V call is TRBV2, the J call TRBJ2-7; 7 positions agree with TRBD2. Unmatched junction bases numbered 14, after V lost 6 bases and J lost 6 bases. The CDR3 contains 15 residues. Per the germline V gene, CDR1 is SNHLY and CDR2 is FYNNEI. CDR3 region: CASRELWGGTGEQYF. CDR3 DNA sequence: TGTGCCAGCAGGGAACTTTGGGGGGGGACGGGCGAGCAGTACTTC.

Notes on this clone: One junction end disagrees with the germline gene, perhaps due to a read error. The gene calls are TRBV7-7 and TRBJ2-3; D is undetermined. The CDR3 sequence is 13 residues long. Germline-derived CDR1 and CDR2 are SSHAT and FNYEAQ (reference sequence). Here the CDR3 reads CASSLRRTDTQYF. CDR3 coding DNA: TGTGCTAGCAGCTTAAGGCGGACAGATACGCAGTATTTT.

The V and J genes are TRBV6-1 and TRBJ2-3; a possible D gene is TRBD2 (6 bases). CDR3 size: 13 residues. Trimming left V 6 bases short and J 0 bases short, with 7 bases between. The V gene's germline CDR1 is MNHNS and CDR2 SASEGT. The CDR3 region has the DNA TGTGCCAGCAGGCTAGCGAGCACAGATACGCAGTATTTT. Protein product: CASRLASTDTQYF.

The J gene is TRBJ1-1, the V gene TRBV29-1; D is ambiguous. V was clipped by 4 bases and J by 1 base, with 10 bases between them. The CDR3 is 13 residues long. CDR1 is SQVTM and CDR2 is ANQGSEA in the germline V gene. The CDR3: CSVATEGNTEAFF. The CDR3 DNA is TGCAGCGTTGCCACCGAGGGGAACACTGAAGCTTTCTTT.

In its sample, this clone was seen once. The V gene is TRBV28, the J gene TRBJ2-3; D perhaps matches TRBD2 (6 bases). Trimming took off 2 bases at V and 2 bases at J, with 14 bases between the two ends. CDR1 and CDR2 from the germline V gene are MDHEN and SYDVKM. The CDR3 sequence is 16 residues long. CDR3 amino acids: CASSLDRRDLTDTQYF. The CDR3 coding sequence is TGTGCCAGCAGTTTAGATAGGCGGGACCTCACAGATACGCAGTATTTT.

The chain joins TRBV9 to TRBJ2-3; TRBD2 might be the D (7 bases). Trimming took off 10 bases at V and 4 bases at J, with 13 bases between the two ends. CDR1 is SGDLS and CDR2 is YYNGEE in the germline V gene. This CDR3 comprises 12 residues. Here the CDR3 DNA reads TGTGCCCGGGGGGCCGGGTCAGATACGCAGTATTTT. Translating it yields CARGAGSDTQYF.

This clone turned up a few times. The gene calls are TRBV10-3 and TRBJ1-5, with 7 positions matching TRBD1. The junction had 3 bases not matched to a gene; V was cut back by 0 bases and J by 1 base. This CDR3 comprises 16 residues. Germline CDR1 and CDR2: ENHRY and SYGVKD. CDR3 amino acids: CAISESPGQSNQPQHF. The CDR3 DNA follows: TGTGCCATCAGTGAGTCCCCGGGACAGAGCAATCAGCCCCAGCATTTT.